This T cell receptor (beta chain) was sequenced during a study of T cell repertoires in cytomegalovirus infection. Study-wide context: CMV epitopes in the study were HLA-C-restricted (recently identified) and HLA-B-restricted (well studied). Shared public TCR beta signatures pointed to both CMV infection and a matching HLA type. Study conclusions and caveats: What dominated the ex vivo response were HLA-C-restricted CMV-specific TCR beta clonotypes.

The ends lost 5 bases at V and 0 bases at J; junction bases unmatched: 5. Per germline, CDR1 SEHNR and CDR2 FQNEAQ (reference sequence). This CDR3 contains 16 residues. TCRdb used MiXCR to reprocess the reads, holding one entry per CDR3 protein. The sample lists approximately 730,000 distinct CDR3 sequences; about 33% were seen once. Comments on this clonotype: The antigen remains undetermined.

This chain uses TRBV7-9 with TRBJ2-2; TRBD2 matches at 8 bases. This clonotype originated in a human donor in good health (CMV status not recorded). Some clones in this sample may be carry-over from other donors' samples. The sequences come from cultured PBMCs, collected from culture after CMV antigen stimulation. In DNA form, the CDR3 reads TGTGCCAGCAGCACGCGGGGGGCCGCGAACACCGGGGAGCTGTTTTTT. Translated: CASSTRGAANTGELFF. The variable domain in full, with the rest retrieved from reference TRBV7-9 and TRBJ2-2, is DTGVSQNPRHKITKRGQNVTFRCDPISEHNRLYWYRQTLGQGPEFLTYFQNEAQLEKSRLLSDRFSAERPKGSFSTLEIQRTEQGDSAMYLCASSTRGAANTGELFFGEGSRLTVL.